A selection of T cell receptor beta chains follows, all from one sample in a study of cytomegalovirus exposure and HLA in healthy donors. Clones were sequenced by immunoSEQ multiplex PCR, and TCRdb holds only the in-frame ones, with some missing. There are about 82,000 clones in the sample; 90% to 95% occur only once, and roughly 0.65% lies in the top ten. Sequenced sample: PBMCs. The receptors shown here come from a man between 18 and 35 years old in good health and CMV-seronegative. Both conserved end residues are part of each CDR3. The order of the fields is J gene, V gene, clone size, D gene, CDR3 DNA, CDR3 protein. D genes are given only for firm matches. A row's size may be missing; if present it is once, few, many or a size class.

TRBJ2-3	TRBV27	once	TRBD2	TGTGCCAGCAATATAGCGGGAGGGTGGTCAGATACGCAGTATTTT	CASNIAGGWSDTQYF
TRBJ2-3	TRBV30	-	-	TGTGCCTGCGCGCCTGGGCCAGATACGCAGTATTTT	CACAPGPDTQYF
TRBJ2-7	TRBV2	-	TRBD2	TGTGCCAGCAGACCCTGGCGGGGGAAAAGTTCCTACGAGCAGTACTTC	CASRPWRGKSSYEQYF
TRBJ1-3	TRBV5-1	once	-	TGCGCCAGCAGCAACGGGCCTTCGGGGGGAAACACCATATATTTT	CASSNGPSGGNTIYF
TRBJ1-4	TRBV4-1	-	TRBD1	TGCGCCAGCAGCCAAGATGGTGTCAGACAGGGGCCGAAAAAACTGTTTTTT	CASSQDGVRQGPKKLFF
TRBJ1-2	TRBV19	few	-	TGTGCCAGTAGTATAGGGCCAGGCGACTATGGCTACACCTTC	CASSIGPGDYGYTF
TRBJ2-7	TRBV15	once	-	TGTGCCACCAGCGTAACAGGGCGACCTTACTACGAGCAGTACTTC	CATSVTGRPYYEQYF
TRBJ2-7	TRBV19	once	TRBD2	TGTGCCAGTAAGCGGGAGACGGCAACCTACGAGCAGTACTTC	CASKRETATYEQYF
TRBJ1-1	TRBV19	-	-	TGTGCCAGTAGTACAGGGTCCGTCTGGGTAGCTGAAGCTTTCTTT	CASSTGSVWVAEAFF
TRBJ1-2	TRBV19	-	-	TGTGCCAGTAGTATAGACCTGGACAGACCCTATGGCTACACCTTC	CASSIDLDRPYGYTF
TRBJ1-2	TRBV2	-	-	TGTGCCAGCAGTGATTTAGGGGGTTTGGGGGCCTACACCTTC	CASSDLGGLGAYTF
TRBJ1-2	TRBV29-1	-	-	TGCAGCGTCCCCACCCCAGCCGGGTGGCCCGGCTACACCTTC	CSVPTPAGWPGYTF
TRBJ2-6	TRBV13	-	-	TGTGCCAGCAGCTTGGTAGGGGGATCTGGGGCCAACGTCCTGACTTTC	CASSLVGGSGANVLTF
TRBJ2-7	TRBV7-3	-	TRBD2	TGTGCCAGCAGCTTAACCCCAGCGGGGTCCTACGAGCAGTACTTC	CASSLTPAGSYEQYF
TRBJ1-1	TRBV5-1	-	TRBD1	TGCGCCAGCACCCAGGGGGCTCTAGGCAACACTGAAGCTTTCTTT	CASTQGALGNTEAFF
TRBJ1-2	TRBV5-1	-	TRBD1	TGCGCCAGCAGCTTGGGGGGACAGGGGAACGCGGACTATGGCTACACCTTC	CASSLGGQGNADYGYTF
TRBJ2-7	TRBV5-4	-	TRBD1	TGTGCCAGCAGCTTGGGGGGAGCAGGGGGCGTCTACGAGCAGTACTTC	CASSLGGAGGVYEQYF
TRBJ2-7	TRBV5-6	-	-	TGTGCCAGCAGCTCCAGGGCCGAGCAGTACTTC	CASSSRAEQYF
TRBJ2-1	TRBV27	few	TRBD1	TGTGCCAGCAGTACTCTCCTGGGACAGAGGTACAATGAGCAGTTCTTC	CASSTLLGQRYNEQFF
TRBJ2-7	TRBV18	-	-	TGTGCCAGCTCACCAGCCCAGACCTACGAGCAGTACTTC	CASSPAQTYEQYF